This TCR beta chain was profiled in a study of T cell repertoires in cytomegalovirus infection. Across the whole study: An indication of both CMV infection and matching HLA type came from public TCR beta signatures.

TCRdb ran MiXCR on the reads and lists one entry per CDR3 protein. Among approximately 73,000 distinct CDR3 sequences listed, roughly 39% were seen once. This clonotype appeared a few times. Antigen specificity is unknown. Whole-study results and caveats: Clonotype analysis showed dominance of the ex vivo response by HLA-C-restricted CMV-specific TCR beta clonotypes. Public TCR beta family frequency separated CMV-and-HLA carriers, including in an independent cohort.

The CDR3 runs to 17 residues. The germline CDR1 and CDR2 sequences are SGHVS and FNYEAQ. V was shortened by 1 base and J by 3 bases, with 16 bases between the two germline ends. This TCR came from a human donor in good health (CMV status not recorded). Some clones in this sample may be carry-over from other donors' samples. The chain joins TRBV7-6 to TRBJ2-1, with D perhaps matching TRBD1 (6 bases). Material: CD8+ T cells from cultured PBMCs, obtained from culture after CMV antigen stimulation. CDR3 in amino acids: CASSLGDTRASYNEQFF. CDR3 bases: TGTGCCAGCAGCTTAGGGGACACCCGAGCTAGCTACAATGAGCAGTTCTTC.